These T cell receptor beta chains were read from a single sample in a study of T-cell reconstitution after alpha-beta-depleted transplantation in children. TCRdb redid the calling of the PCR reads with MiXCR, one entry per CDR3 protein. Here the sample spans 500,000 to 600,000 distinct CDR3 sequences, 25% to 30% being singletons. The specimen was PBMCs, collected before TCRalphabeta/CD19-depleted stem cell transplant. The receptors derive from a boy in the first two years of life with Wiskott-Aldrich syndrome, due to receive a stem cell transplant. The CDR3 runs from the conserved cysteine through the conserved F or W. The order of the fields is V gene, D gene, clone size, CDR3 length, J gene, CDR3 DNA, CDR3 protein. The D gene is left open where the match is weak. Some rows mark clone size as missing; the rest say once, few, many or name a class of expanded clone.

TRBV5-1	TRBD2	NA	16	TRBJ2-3	TGCGCCAGCAGCTTGGCCTCTAGCGGGCGCACAGATACGCAGTATTTT	CASSLASSGRTDTQYF
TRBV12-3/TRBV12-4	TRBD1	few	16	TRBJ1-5	TGTGCCAGCAGTCCTAGACAGGGCATAGGGAGTCAGCCCCAGCATTTT	CASSPRQGIGSQPQHF
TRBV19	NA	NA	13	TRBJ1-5	TGTGCCAGTAGTAAGGTGGTGAATCAGCCCCAGCATTTT	CASSKVVNQPQHF
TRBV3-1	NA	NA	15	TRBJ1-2	TGTGCCAGCAGCCAAGAGGGGGGACCTAACTATGGCTACACCTTC	CASSQEGGPNYGYTF
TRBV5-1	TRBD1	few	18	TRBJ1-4	TGCGCCAGCAGCCCCACTTGGGGACAGGGGTTTACTAATGAAAAACTGTTTTTT	CASSPTWGQGFTNEKLFF
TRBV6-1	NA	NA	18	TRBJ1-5	TGTGCCAGCAGTGGCCCATTGGGGGGGGCTCGAGGCAATCAGCCCCAGCATTTT	CASSGPLGGARGNQPQHF
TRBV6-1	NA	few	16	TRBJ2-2	TGTGCCAGCAGCACTAGGGCGGCCGGAAACACCGGGGAGCTGTTTTTT	CASSTRAAGNTGELFF
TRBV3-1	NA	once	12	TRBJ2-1	TGTGCCTTCTGTCAGTACACCGCAGAGCAGTTCTTC	CAFCQYTAEQFF
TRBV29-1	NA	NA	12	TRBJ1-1	TGCAGCGTTTCGGACTGGGAGACTGAAGCTTTCTTT	CSVSDWETEAFF
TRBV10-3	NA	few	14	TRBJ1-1	TGTGCCATCAGTGAGCTTACAGGGAGGACTGAAGCTTTCTTT	CAISELTGRTEAFF
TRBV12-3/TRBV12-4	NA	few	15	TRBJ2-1	TGTGCCAGCAGTACCCGCGGGGGCTTCTACAATGAGCAGTTCTTC	CASSTRGGFYNEQFF
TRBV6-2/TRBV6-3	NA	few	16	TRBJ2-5	TGTGCCAGCAGTTACCCTATCGTGGGAGTAAGAGAGACCCAGTACTTC	CASSYPIVGVRETQYF
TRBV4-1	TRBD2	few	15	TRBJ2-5	TGCGCCAGCAGCCAACCGACTAGCGGGACCGGGACCCAGTACTTC	CASSQPTSGTGTQYF
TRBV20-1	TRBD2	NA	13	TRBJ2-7	TGCAGTGCTAGAGTCGGGAGGCTTTACGAGCAGTACTTC	CSARVGRLYEQYF
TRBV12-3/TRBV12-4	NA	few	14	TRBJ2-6	TGTGCCAGCAGTACGGCCGTGGGGGCCAACGTCCTGACTTTC	CASSTAVGANVLTF
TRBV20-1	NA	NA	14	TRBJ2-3	TGCAGTGCTAGAGAACTAGCCATTACAGATACGCAGTATTTT	CSARELAITDTQYF
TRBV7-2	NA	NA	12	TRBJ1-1	TGTGCCAGCAGCCAAGTAGTCACTGAAGCTTTCTTT	CASSQVVTEAFF